Below are 15 T cell receptor beta chains sequenced from a single sample in a study of human T cells and chemical hapten exposure. Time point: patch test 1, 2 weeks after DPC sensitization. As to treatment: therapeutic diphenylcyclopropenone sensitization with weekly scalp DPC. One entry per CDR3 protein results from TCRdb running MiXCR on the RACE reads. The sample lists some 380,000 distinct CDR3 sequences; about 4.4% were seen once. The sequenced sample was whole blood, obtained in connection with sensitization to the hapten diphenylcyclopropenone (DPC). These receptors all come from a woman aged 50 to 60 with alopecia areata. Some clones in this sample may be carry-over from other donors' samples.

This clonotype was counted many times. The V call is TRBV3-1, the J call TRBJ1-6; perhaps TRBD1 as D (5 bases). V was trimmed by 0 bases and J by 9 bases, leaving 15 bases between them. Germline values: CDR1 LGHDT, CDR2 YNNKEL (reference sequence). The CDR3 is made up of 16 amino acids. CDR3 protein: CASSQDGAAGGSPLHF. The CDR3 bases are TGTGCCAGCAGCCAAGATGGTGCAGCCGGGGGTTCACCCCTCCACTTT.

This clonotype was found a few times. The chain is built from TRBV6-5 and TRBJ1-2; D may be TRBD1 (6 bases). V lost 2 bases and J lost 7, with 14 bases in between. Germline lookup yields CDR1 MNHEY and CDR2 SVGAGI. The CDR3 has 14 residues. CDR3 nucleotides: TGTGCCAGCAGTTACGGGGGGCTGACCGGTGGCTACACCTTC. Translated: CASSYGGLTGGYTF.

This clonotype was detected many times. This rearrangement joins TRBV6-6 to TRBJ2-3, with 10 positions matching TRBD2. From germline, CDR1 is MNHNY and CDR2 SVGAGI (reference sequence). This CDR3 is 13 amino acids long. After removal of 9 bases from V and 3 bases from J, the junction contained 3 bases not matched to a gene. CDR3 sequence (DNA): TGTGCCAGTGGACTAGCGGAAACAGATACGCAGTATTTT. Translated, it gives CASGLAETDTQYF.

This clonotype was counted ten times or more. V gene TRBV7-2 combines with J gene TRBJ1-1, with a tentative D call TRBD1 (5 bases). In germline, CDR1 is SGHTA, CDR2 FQGNSA. CDR3 length: 15 residues. Trimming left V 5 bases short and J 6 bases short, with 19 bases between. The CDR3 spells CASSHLRRGWPEAFF. In DNA form, the CDR3 reads TGTGCCAGCAGCCACCTGAGACGGGGGTGGCCTGAAGCTTTCTTT.

This clonotype showed up many times. The chain joins TRBV7-2 to TRBJ2-3, with 8 bases that match TRBD2. J lost 6 bases, V lost 4 bases, and 12 bases had no gene match. There are 16 residues in the CDR3. Germline-derived CDR1 and CDR2 are SGHTA and FQGNSA. The CDR3: CASSSAGGGAADTQYF. The CDR3 DNA is TGTGCCAGCAGCTCGGCGGGAGGAGGGGCCGCCGATACGCAGTATTTT.

The chain recombines TRBV27 with TRBJ2-3; D assignment may be TRBD1 or TRBD2 (7 bases each). The CDR3 has 14 residues. V lost 1 base and J lost 6, with 11 bases in between. Germline V gene lookup returns CDR1 MNHEY and CDR2 SMNVEV (reference sequence). CDR3 protein: CASSLYRGGDTQYF. CDR3 nucleotides: TGTGCCAGCAGTTTATACAGGGGAGGGGATACGCAGTATTTT.

On this clonotype itself: This may be a read error, as it is one base from a much larger clone. The rearrangement links TRBV5-1 to TRBJ2-1, with unresolved D. V was cut by 2 bases and J by 5 bases, with 14 bases left in between. From germline, CDR1 is SGHRS and CDR2 YFSETQ. The CDR3 runs to 15 residues. The CDR3 DNA sequence: TGCGCCAGCAGCTTCATTGGTGGTACAGACAATGAGCAGTTCTTC. Translating it yields CASSFIGGTDNEQFF.

Many counts were recorded for this clonotype. This chain links TRBV27 with TRBJ1-5, with 10 bases fitting TRBD1. The V and J ends lost 3 bases and 6 bases, in that order; junction bases with no gene match: 5. Germline values: CDR1 MNHEY, CDR2 SMNVEV (reference sequence). This CDR3 region has 15 residues. The CDR3: CASSFRGQGSQPQHF. For the CDR3, the DNA is TGTGCCAGCAGTTTTAGGGGACAGGGGAGTCAGCCCCAGCATTTT.

This clonotype came up many times. The V gene is TRBV29-1, the J gene TRBJ1-1; weak D call: TRBD1 (5 bases). From germline, CDR1 is SQVTM and CDR2 ANQGSEA. Trimming shortened V by 2 bases and J by 0 bases, and 13 bases separated the two germline ends. This CDR3 region has 15 residues. The CDR3 DNA reads as TGCAGCGTTGAAAAGGGCGGGGGGATGAACACTGAAGCTTTCTTT. This translates into CSVEKGGGMNTEAFF.

The CDR3 DNA follows: TGTGCCAGCAAGAGCGGTTCCTACGAGCAGTACTTC. Amino acids: CASKSGSYEQYF. The chain joins TRBV3-1 to TRBJ2-7; D may be TRBD2 (5 bases). The germline V gene has CDR1 LGHDT and CDR2 YNNKEL (reference sequence). The CDR3 runs 12 residues. Trimming shortened V by 7 bases and J by 1 base, and 8 bases separated the two germline ends.

J is TRBJ1-5 and V is TRBV24-1; no clear D. Germline CDR1 KGHDR, CDR2 SFDVKD. V was pared by 5 bases and J by 1 base, with 8 bases between. The CDR3 covers 14 residues. Here the CDR3 DNA reads TGTGCCACCAGTGCTGGGATAAGCAATCAGCCCCAGCATTTT. Protein sequence: CATSAGISNQPQHF.

Many counts were recorded for this clonotype. V and J are TRBV20-1 and TRBJ1-2; no firm D call. CDR1 is DFQATT, CDR2 SNEGSKA, per germline (reference sequence). V lost 6 bases and J lost 1, with 21 bases in between. The length of the CDR3 is 16 residues. The CDR3 loop reads CSAPHLGSWGNYGYTF. The CDR3 nucleotides are TGCAGTGCCCCCCATTTGGGGTCCTGGGGTAACTATGGCTACACCTTC.

This chain joins TRBV20-1 and TRBJ2-3; 10 nucleotides line up with TRBD2. Trimming removed 0 bases from V and 1 base from J; junction bases left unmatched: 10. The CDR3 is 18 amino acids. Looked up from germline, CDR1 is DFQATT and CDR2 is SNEGSKA (reference sequence). Written as DNA, the CDR3 is TGCAGTGCTAGAGACTCATTTGGAGCGGGAGGGCGCACAGATACGCAGTATTTT. Translated, it gives CSARDSFGAGGRTDTQYF.

The chain couples TRBV29-1 to TRBJ1-2; D perhaps matches TRBD1 (5 bases). This CDR3 has 12 amino acids. The V end lost 7 bases, the J end lost 6 bases, and 15 bases lay between the germline ends. Germline V gene data show CDR1 as SQVTM and CDR2 as ANQGSEA. The CDR3 bases are TGCAGCGCCGTACAGGACTCAAATGGCTACACCTTC. Encoded protein: CSAVQDSNGYTF.

The table lists this clonotype with many counts. V usage is TRBV20-1 and J usage is TRBJ1-1; D is uncertain. Trimming removed 0 bases at V and 0 bases at J, with 11 bases between. Germline V gives CDR1 DFQATT, CDR2 SNEGSKA (reference sequence). The CDR3 runs to 15 residues. CDR3 in DNA: TGCAGTGCTAGAGACCCCCGGGTCCTGAACACTGAAGCTTTCTTT. Its protein product is CSARDPRVLNTEAFF.